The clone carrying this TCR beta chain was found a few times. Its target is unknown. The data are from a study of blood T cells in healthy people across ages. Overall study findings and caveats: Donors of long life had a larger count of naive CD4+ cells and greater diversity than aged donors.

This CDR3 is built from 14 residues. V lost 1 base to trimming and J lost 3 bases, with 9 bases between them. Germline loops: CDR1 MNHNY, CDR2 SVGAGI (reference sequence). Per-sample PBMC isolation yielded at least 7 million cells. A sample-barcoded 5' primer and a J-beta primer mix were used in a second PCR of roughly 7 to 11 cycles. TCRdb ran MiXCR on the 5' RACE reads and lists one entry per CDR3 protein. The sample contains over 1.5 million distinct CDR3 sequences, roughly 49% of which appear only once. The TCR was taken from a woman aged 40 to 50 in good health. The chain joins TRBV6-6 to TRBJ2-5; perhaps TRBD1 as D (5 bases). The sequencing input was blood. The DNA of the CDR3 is TGTGCCAGCAGTTACTTGACAGCAAAAGAGACCCAGTACTTC. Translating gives CASSYLTAKETQYF.